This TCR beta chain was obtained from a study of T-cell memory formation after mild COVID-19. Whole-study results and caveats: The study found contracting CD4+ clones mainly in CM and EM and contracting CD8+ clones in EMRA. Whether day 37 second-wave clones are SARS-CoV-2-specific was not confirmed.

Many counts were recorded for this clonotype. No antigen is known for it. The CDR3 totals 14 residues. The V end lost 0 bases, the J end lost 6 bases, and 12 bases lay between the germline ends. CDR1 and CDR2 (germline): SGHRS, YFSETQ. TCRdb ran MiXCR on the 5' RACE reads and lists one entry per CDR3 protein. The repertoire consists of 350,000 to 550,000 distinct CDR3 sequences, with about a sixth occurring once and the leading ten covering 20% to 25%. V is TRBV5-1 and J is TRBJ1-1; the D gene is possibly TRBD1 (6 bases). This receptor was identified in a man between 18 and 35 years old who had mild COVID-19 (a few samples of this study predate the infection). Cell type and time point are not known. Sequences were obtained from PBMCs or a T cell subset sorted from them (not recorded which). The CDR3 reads CASSLVSGAAEAFF. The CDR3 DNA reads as TGCGCCAGCAGCTTGGTATCAGGGGCCGCTGAAGCTTTCTTT.